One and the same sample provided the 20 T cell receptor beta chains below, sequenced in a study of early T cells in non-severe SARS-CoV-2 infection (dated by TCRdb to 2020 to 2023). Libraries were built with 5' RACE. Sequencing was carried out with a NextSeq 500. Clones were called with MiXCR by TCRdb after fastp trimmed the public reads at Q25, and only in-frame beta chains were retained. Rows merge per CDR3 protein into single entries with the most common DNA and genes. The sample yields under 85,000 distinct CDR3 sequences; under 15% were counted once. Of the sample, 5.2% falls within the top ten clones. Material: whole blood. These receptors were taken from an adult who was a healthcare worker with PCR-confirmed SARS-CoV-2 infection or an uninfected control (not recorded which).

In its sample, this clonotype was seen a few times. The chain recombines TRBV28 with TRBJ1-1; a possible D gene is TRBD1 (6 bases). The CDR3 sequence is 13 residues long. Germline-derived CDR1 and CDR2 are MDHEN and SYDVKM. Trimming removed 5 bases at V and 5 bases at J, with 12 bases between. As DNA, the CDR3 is TGTGCCAGCAGTGAGGGGGGGAGGACTGAAGCTTTCTTT. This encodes CASSEGGRTEAFF.

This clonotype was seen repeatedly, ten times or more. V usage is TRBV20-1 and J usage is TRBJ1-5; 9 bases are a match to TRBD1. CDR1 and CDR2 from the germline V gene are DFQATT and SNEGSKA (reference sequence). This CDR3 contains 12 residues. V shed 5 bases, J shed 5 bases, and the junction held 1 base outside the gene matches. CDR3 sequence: CSAWTGDQPQHF. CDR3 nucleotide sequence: TGCAGTGCTTGGACAGGGGATCAGCCCCAGCATTTT.

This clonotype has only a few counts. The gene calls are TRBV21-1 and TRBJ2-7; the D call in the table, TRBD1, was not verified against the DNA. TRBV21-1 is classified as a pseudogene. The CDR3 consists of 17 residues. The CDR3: CASSKRGLGQGSYEQYF. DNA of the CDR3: TGTGCCAGCAGCAAACGGGGCCTGGGACAGGGCTCCTACGAGCAGTACTTC.

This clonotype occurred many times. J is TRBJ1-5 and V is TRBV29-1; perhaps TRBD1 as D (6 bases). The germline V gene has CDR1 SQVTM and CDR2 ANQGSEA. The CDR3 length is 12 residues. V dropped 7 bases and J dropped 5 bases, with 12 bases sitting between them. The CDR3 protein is CSAQQGDQPQHF. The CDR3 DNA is TGCAGCGCGCAACAGGGTGATCAGCCCCAGCATTTT.

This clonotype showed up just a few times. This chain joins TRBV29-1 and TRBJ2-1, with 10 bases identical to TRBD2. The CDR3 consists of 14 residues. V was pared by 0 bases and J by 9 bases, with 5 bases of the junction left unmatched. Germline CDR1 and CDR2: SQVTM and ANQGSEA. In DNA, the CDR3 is TGCAGCGTTGAAGACCCTAGCGGGAGCGTTGAGCAGTTCTTC. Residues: CSVEDPSGSVEQFF.

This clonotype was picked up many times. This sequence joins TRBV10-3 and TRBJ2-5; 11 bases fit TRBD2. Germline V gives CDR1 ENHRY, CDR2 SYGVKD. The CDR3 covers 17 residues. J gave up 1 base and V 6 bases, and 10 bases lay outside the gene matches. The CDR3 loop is CAISLTPGTSGQETQYF. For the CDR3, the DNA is TGTGCCATCAGCCTAACCCCCGGGACTAGCGGCCAAGAGACCCAGTACTTC.

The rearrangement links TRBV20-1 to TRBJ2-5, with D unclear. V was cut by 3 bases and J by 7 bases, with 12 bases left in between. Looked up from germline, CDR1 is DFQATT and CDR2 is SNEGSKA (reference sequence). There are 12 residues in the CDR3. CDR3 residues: CSARSVAATQYF. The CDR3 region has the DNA TGCAGTGCTAGGAGTGTGGCGGCGACCCAGTACTTC.

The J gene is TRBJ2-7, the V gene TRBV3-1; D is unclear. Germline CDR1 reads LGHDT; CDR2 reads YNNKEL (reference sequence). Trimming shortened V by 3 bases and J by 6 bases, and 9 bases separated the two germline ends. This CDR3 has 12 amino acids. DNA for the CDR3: TGTGCCAGCAGCCATAGGTTCAGCGAGCAGTACTTC. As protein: CASSHRFSEQYF.

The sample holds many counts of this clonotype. CDR3 nucleotide sequence: TGTGCCAGCAGCCAAGATATGGCGCAGTCCTACGAGCAGTACTTC. Its translation is CASSQDMAQSYEQYF. The rearrangement uses TRBV4-2 and TRBJ2-7; D is uncertain. V was shortened by 0 bases and J by 1 base, with 10 bases between the two germline ends. CDR3 length: 15 residues. Germline values: CDR1 LGHNA, CDR2 YNFKEQ.

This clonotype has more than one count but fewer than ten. CDR3 region: CASRFDGGLNEQFF. The CDR3 DNA sequence: TGTGCCAGCAGGTTTGACGGGGGGCTAAATGAGCAGTTCTTC. The V and J genes are TRBV6-2 or TRBV6-3 and TRBJ2-1, with a possible D match to TRBD2 (7 bases). Trimming left V 6 bases short and J 7 bases short, with 16 bases between. The CDR3 consists of 14 residues. CDR1 and CDR2 (germline): MNHEY, SVGEGT.

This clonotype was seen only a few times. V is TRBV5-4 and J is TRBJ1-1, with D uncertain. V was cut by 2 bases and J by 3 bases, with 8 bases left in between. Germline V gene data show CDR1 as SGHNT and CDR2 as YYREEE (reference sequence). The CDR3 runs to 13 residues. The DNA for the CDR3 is TGTGCCAGCAGCTTTAGCGGGGACACTGAAGCTTTCTTT. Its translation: CASSFSGDTEAFF.

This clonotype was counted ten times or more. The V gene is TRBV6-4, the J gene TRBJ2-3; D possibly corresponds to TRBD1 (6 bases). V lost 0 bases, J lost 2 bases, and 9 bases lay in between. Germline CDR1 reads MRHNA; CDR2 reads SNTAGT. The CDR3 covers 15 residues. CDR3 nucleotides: TGTGCCAGCAGTGACTCCGGGACAACCACAGATACGCAGTATTTT. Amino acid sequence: CASSDSGTTTDTQYF.

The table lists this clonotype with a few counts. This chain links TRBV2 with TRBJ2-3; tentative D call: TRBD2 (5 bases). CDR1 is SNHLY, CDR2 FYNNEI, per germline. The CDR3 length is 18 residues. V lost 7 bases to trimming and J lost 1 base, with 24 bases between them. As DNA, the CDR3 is TGTGCCAGCACCCCCTCGATGGACTCGCACCTTGGCACAGATACGCAGTATTTT. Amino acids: CASTPSMDSHLGTDTQYF.

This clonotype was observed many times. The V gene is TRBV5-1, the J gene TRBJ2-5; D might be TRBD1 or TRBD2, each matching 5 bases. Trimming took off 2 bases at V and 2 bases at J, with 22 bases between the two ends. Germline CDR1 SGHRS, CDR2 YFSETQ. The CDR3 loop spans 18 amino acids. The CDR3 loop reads CASSLELAASWGQETQYF. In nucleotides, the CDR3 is TGCGCCAGCAGCTTAGAGTTAGCCGCGAGTTGGGGGCAAGAGACCCAGTACTTC.

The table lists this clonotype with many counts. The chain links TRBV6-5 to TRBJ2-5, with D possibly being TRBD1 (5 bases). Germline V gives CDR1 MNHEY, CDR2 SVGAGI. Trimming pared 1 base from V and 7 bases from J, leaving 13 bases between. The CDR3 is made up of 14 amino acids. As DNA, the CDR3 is TGTGCCAGCAGTTACTGGCAGGGTAGGGGGACCCAGTACTTC. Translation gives CASSYWQGRGTQYF.

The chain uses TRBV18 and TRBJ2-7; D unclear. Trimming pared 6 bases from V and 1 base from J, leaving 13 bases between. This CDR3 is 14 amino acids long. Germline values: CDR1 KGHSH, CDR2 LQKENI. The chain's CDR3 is CASSLRQESYEQYF. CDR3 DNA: TGTGCCAGCTCGCTAAGGCAGGAATCCTACGAGCAGTACTTC.

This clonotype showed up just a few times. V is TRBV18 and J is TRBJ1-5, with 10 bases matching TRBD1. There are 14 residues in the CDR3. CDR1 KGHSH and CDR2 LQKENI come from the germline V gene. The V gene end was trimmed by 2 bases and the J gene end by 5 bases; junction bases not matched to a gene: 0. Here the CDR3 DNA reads TGTGCCAGCTCACCAGGGACAGGGGATCAGCCCCAGCATTTT. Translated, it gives CASSPGTGDQPQHF.

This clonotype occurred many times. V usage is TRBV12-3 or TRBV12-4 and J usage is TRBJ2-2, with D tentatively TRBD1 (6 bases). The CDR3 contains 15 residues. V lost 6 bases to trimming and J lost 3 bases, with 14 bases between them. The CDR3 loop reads CASSPTGTYTGELFF. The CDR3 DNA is TGTGCCAGCAGCCCAACCGGGACATACACCGGGGAGCTGTTTTTT.

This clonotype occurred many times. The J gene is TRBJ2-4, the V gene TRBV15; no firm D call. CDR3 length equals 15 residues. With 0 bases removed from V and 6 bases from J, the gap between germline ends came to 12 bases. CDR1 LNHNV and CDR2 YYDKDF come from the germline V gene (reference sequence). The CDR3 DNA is TGTGCCACCAGCAGAGAAGAAGGAGAATTAAACATTCAGTACTTC. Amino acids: CATSREEGELNIQYF.

CDR3: CATTEYEQYF. In nucleotides, the CDR3 is TGTGCCACGACAGAGTACGAGCAGTACTTC. The chain couples TRBV2 to TRBJ2-7, with a weak D call TRBD1 (5 bases). From germline, CDR1 is SNHLY and CDR2 FYNNEI. V gave up 10 bases and J gave up 4 bases, with 8 bases separating them. This CDR3 comprises 10 residues.